The rows below give T cell receptor beta chains drawn from one sample of a study of blood T cell repertoires in COVID-19. Clones were sequenced by immunoSEQ multiplex PCR, and TCRdb holds only the in-frame ones, with some missing. This table has about 76,000 clones, 75% to 85% appearing once. Sequencing was carried out using peripheral blood. These receptor sequences come from a man older than 75 with acute or convalescent COVID-19. The CDR3 runs from the conserved cysteine through the conserved F or W. The D gene is left open where the match is weak. Where a row states a size, it is once, few, many or the class of an expanded clone; other rows omit it.

>TRBJ1-6|TRBV7-8|TRBD1|.
CASSSQGRSPLHF
TGTGCCAGCAGCTCACAGGGGAGATCACCCCTCCACTTT
>TRBJ2-1|TRBV2|TRBD2|.
CASSASGGTYNEQFF
TGTGCCAGCAGCGCTAGCGGGGGAACCTACAATGAGCAGTTCTTC
>TRBJ2-1|TRBV3-1/TRBV3-2|.|.
CASSQDPLAAEQFF
TGTGCCAGCAGCCAAGACCCACTAGCTGCCGAGCAGTTCTTC
>TRBJ2-2|TRBV19|TRBD1|.
CASRDREMFGTGELFF
TGTGCCAGTAGAGACAGGGAGATGTTTGGAACCGGGGAGCTGTTTTTT
>TRBJ2-7|TRBV28|.|.
CASSSSMEQYF
TGTGCCAGCAGTTCAAGCATGGAGCAGTACTTC
>TRBJ1-5|TRBV4-1|TRBD1|.
CASSQEASGQSNQPQHF
TGCGCCAGCAGCCAAGAAGCGTCGGGACAGAGCAATCAGCCCCAGCATTTT
>TRBJ1-6|TRBV7-9|TRBD1|.
CASSPFEQGNSPLHF
TGTGCCAGCAGCCCCTTTGAACAGGGGAATTCACCCCTCCACTTT
>TRBJ1-1|TRBV6-2/TRBV6-3|.|few
CASSSTVNTEAFF
TGTGCCAGCAGTTCAACAGTGAACACTGAAGCTTTCTTT
>TRBJ2-7|TRBV19|.|.
CASSIDLYRGAYEQYF
TGTGCCAGTAGTATAGATCTATATCGGGGGGCATACGAGCAGTACTTC
>TRBJ2-2|TRBV7-2|TRBD1|.
CASSLPPGDRINTGELFF
TGTGCCAGCAGCTTACCTCCTGGGGACAGAATAAACACCGGGGAGCTGTTTTTT
>TRBJ2-3|TRBV5-4|.|.
CASSYSGTEDTQYF
TGTGCCAGCAGCTACTCCGGGACTGAGGATACGCAGTATTTT
>TRBJ1-4|TRBV7-2|.|.
CASSLVGGTNEKLFF
TGTGCCAGCAGCTTAGTAGGGGGAACTAATGAAAAACTGTTTTTT
>TRBJ2-2|TRBV5-8|.|.
CASSLVDSGSMNTGELFF
TGTGCCAGCAGCTTGGTGGATAGCGGTTCCATGAACACCGGGGAGCTGTTTTTT
>TRBJ1-2|TRBV7-8|TRBD1|.
CASSPTGDYGYTF
TGTGCCAGCAGCCCGACAGGGGACTATGGCTACACCTTC
>TRBJ2-6|TRBV27|.|.
CASSLWLSGANVLTF
TGTGCCAGCAGTTTATGGCTCTCTGGGGCCAACGTCCTGACTTTC
>TRBJ2-5|TRBV4-1|TRBD2|.
CASSRLAGDQETQYF
TGCGCCAGCAGCAGGCTAGCGGGGGATCAAGAGACCCAGTACTTC
>TRBJ2-1|TRBV4-1|TRBD2|.
CASSQGGTSGGNEQFF
TGCGCCAGCAGCCAAGGGGGGACTAGCGGGGGCAATGAGCAGTTCTTC
>TRBJ2-2|TRBV28|.|many
CASSLRAENTGELFF
TGTGCCAGCAGTTTAAGAGCCGAGAACACCGGGGAGCTGTTTTTT
>TRBJ1-2|TRBV5-8|TRBD1|.
CASSFTGTGGQYGYTF
TGTGCCAGCAGCTTCACGGGGACAGGGGGTCAATATGGCTACACCTTC
>TRBJ2-7|TRBV18|TRBD2|once
CASSPQKTSGGVTYEQYF
TGTGCCAGCTCACCACAAAAGACTAGCGGGGGGGTAACCTACGAGCAGTACTTC
>TRBJ2-1|TRBV6-1|TRBD2|.
CASMVGGSSYNEQFF
TGTGCCAGCATGGTTGGCGGGAGCTCCTACAATGAGCAGTTCTTC
>TRBJ2-7|TRBV7-9|.|.
CASSGTVNYEQYF
TGTGCCAGCAGCGGTACAGTGAACTACGAGCAGTACTTC
>TRBJ2-3|TRBV4-3|.|few
CASSQLDSSTDTQYF
TGCGCCAGCAGCCAATTGGACAGCAGCACAGATACGCAGTATTTT
>TRBJ1-4|TRBV30|.|.
CAGTREKLFF
TGTGCCGGGACCAGGGAAAAACTGTTTTTT
>TRBJ2-3|TRBV19|TRBD2|.
CASGVAGLKTDTQYF
TGTGCCAGTGGAGTAGCGGGGCTAAAAACAGATACGCAGTATTTT
>TRBJ2-3|TRBV5-4|.|.
CASSPPKGPPTDTQYF
TGTGCCAGCAGCCCCCCCAAGGGGCCCCCCACAGATACGCAGTATTTT
>TRBJ1-2|TRBV30|.|once
CAWIRTNLNYGYTF
TGTGCCTGGATCCGGACAAATTTAAACTATGGCTACACCTTC
>TRBJ2-1|TRBV5-1|.|.
CASRPVGSSYNEQFF
TGCGCCAGCAGGCCCGTTGGGAGCTCCTACAATGAGCAGTTCTTC